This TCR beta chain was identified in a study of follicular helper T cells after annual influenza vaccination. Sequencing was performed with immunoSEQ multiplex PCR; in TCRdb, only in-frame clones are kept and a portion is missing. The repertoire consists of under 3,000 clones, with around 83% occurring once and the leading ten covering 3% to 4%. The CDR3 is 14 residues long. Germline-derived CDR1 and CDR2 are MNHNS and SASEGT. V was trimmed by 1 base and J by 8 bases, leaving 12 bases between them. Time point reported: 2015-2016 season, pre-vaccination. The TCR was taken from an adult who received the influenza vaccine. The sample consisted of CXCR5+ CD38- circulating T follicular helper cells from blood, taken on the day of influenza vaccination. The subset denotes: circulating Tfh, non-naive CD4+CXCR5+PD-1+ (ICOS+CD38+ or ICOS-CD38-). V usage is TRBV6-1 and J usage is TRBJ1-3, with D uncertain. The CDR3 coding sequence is TGTGCCAGCAGTGAAGAAATAAGAGATTACACCATATATTTT. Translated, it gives CASSEEIRDYTIYF.